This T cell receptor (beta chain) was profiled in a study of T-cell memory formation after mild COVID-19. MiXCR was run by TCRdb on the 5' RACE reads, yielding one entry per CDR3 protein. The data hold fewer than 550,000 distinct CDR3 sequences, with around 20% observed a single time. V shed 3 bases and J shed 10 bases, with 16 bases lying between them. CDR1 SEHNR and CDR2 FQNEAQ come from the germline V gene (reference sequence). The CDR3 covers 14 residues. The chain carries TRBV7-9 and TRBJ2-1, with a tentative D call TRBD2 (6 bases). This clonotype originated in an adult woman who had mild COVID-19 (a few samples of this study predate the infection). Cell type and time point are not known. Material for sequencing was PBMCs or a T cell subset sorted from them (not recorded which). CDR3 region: CASSFSGTYGEQFF. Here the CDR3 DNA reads TGTGCCAGCAGCTTCTCCGGGACTTACGGCGAGCAGTTCTTC.